These T cell receptor beta chains were read from a single sample in a study of cytomegalovirus exposure and HLA in healthy donors. Profiling relied on immunoSEQ multiplex PCR, and the TCRdb table lists in-frame clones only, not all of them. The sample consists of some 150,000 clones, 75% to 80% of them appearing once. Specimen: PBMCs. These receptors all stem from a male donor in good health and CMV-seronegative. Both conserved end residues are part of each CDR3. The D gene is left open where the match is weak. Not all rows give a size; the values are once, few, many and, for expanded clones, a class.

D	V	size	J	DNA	CDR3
-	TRBV7-3	-	TRBJ1-1	TGTGCCAGCAGCTTACGAGGGGGAGCTGATGTTCCAGCTTTCTTT	CASSLRGGADVPAFF
-	TRBV5-4	-	TRBJ1-4	TGTGCCAGCAGCCCGGGTCCGAATGAAAAACTGTTTTTT	CASSPGPNEKLFF
-	TRBV6-5	-	TRBJ2-1	TGTGCCAGCAGTTCCAATCAGGGGGGCAATGAGCAGTTCTTC	CASSSNQGGNEQFF
TRBD1	TRBV7-9	-	TRBJ1-1	TGTGCCAGCAGCCAAGGGGGCCTAGGCACTGAAGCTTTCTTT	CASSQGGLGTEAFF
TRBD1	TRBV4-3	-	TRBJ2-7	TGCGCCAGCAGCCAAGAAGAGGGACAGTACTACGAGCAGTACTTC	CASSQEEGQYYEQYF
TRBD2	TRBV30	-	TRBJ2-5	TGTGCCTGGAGCTTTCCACTAGCGGGAGTAGAGACCCAGTACTTC	CAWSFPLAGVETQYF
-	TRBV7-9	-	TRBJ1-3	TGTTCCAGCAGCCCCCGGGGGGGGCTAGGAAACACCATATATTTT	CSSSPRGGLGNTIYF
TRBD2	TRBV7-3	-	TRBJ2-1	TGTGCCAGCAGCTTATGCACTAGCGGGATTAACTTGAGCTCCTACAATGAGCAGTTCTTC	CASSLCTSGINLSSYNEQFF
-	TRBV30	-	TRBJ1-1	TGTGCCTGGAGTGTATCAGGGATTGAAGCTTTCTTT	CAWSVSGIEAFF
-	TRBV11-3	few	TRBJ1-1	TGTGCCAGCAGCTCTATATCCGCTGAAGCTTTCTTT	CASSSISAEAFF
-	TRBV6-5	-	TRBJ2-7	TGTGCCAGCAGTTACTCGCGGAGGGAGGTGGTCTACGAGCAGTACTTC	CASSYSRREVVYEQYF
TRBD2	TRBV6-1	-	TRBJ2-2	TGTGCCACGACTAGCGGGAGGTCGAACACCGGGGAGCTGTTTTTT	CATTSGRSNTGELFF